This TCR beta chain originates from a study of T cell changes during pregnancy in multiple sclerosis. The data were produced by immunoSEQ multiplex PCR, yet TCRdb's version contains in-frame clones alone and is incomplete. The data contain tens of thousands of clones, just over 85% of them singletons. In germline, CDR1 is SGHDT, CDR2 YYEEEE. V dropped 2 bases and J dropped 5; count of bases not matched to a gene: 6. This CDR3 is built from 15 residues. The sequences come from CD8+ T cells from peripheral blood mononuclear cells, collected in the first trimester of pregnancy. This chain joins TRBV5-6 and TRBJ1-1, with 10 bases that match TRBD1. The TCR was taken from a female donor in good health, enrolled as a control in a pregnancy study. The CDR3 spells CASSFTTGGLTEAFF. The DNA for the CDR3 is TGTGCCAGCAGCTTCACGACAGGGGGCCTTACTGAAGCTTTCTTT.